The rows below give T cell receptor beta chains drawn from one sample of a study of regulatory T cells in long-lasting Graves disease. TCRdb ran MiXCR on the multiplex PCR reads and lists one entry per CDR3 protein. The data show about 350,000 distinct CDR3 sequences, roughly a sixth seen once. These data are also associated with another study on T cells in Graves' hyperthyroidism and ophthalmopathy.

The sequencing here drew on peripheral blood mononuclear cells (PBMCs), taken at new diagnosis, from a patient treated with antithyroid drugs. The receptors were gathered from a man aged 40-49 years with Graves disease. CDR3s leave out the opening cysteine and the closing phenylalanine or tryptophan. A D gene is named only where the DNA matches it firmly.

CDR3	V	J	D
ASSRGRSYNEQF	TRBV28	TRBJ2-1	NA
SARSRLAGGWGETQY	TRBV20-1	TRBJ2-5	TRBD2
ASTKTGAGKLF	TRBV4-1	TRBJ1-4	TRBD1
SARDSGGAGETQY	TRBV20-1	TRBJ2-5	TRBD2
ASSTMVGGQETQY	TRBV7-3	TRBJ2-5	NA
ASSRDRGWQPQH	TRBV19	TRBJ1-5	TRBD1
ASSGNRGQETQY	TRBV18	TRBJ2-5	TRBD1
ASTGRDQPQH	TRBV28	TRBJ1-5	NA
ASSFIGRNTEAF	TRBV27	TRBJ1-1	NA
ASRLQGGGELF	TRBV6-1	TRBJ2-2	NA
ASRRLAGGQETQY	TRBV12-3/TRBV12-4	TRBJ2-5	TRBD2
ATSDLRSGPDTQY	TRBV24-1	TRBJ2-3	NA
SVVTRDRGPSGAKNIQY	TRBV29-1	TRBJ2-4	TRBD1
ASSLFQGFEQY	TRBV14	TRBJ2-7	NA
ASSSRGRGRGEAF	TRBV11-2	TRBJ1-1	TRBD1
AWSAAGYGYT	TRBV30	TRBJ1-2	NA
SVGGGGYEQY	TRBV29-1	TRBJ2-7	TRBD2
ASSLALTRAGDTQY	TRBV7-9	TRBJ2-3	NA
ASAGLAGGVDTQY	TRBV12-5	TRBJ2-3	TRBD2
ASSLASGGIYNEQF	TRBV7-2	TRBJ2-1	TRBD1
ASQLAGGMEQF	TRBV5-1	TRBJ2-1	TRBD2
ASSLSWGGGTPDSPLH	TRBV28	TRBJ1-6	NA